This T cell receptor beta chain was sequenced during a study of cytomegalovirus exposure and HLA in healthy donors. Findings and caveats of the study: Being productive about 87% or about 30% of the time was typical of most TCR beta V segments in an earlier analysis.

About this clone itself: Its matching antigen is unknown.

The V and J ends lost 8 bases and 3 bases respectively, with 13 bases between them. This CDR3 has 13 amino acids. In germline, CDR1 is MNHEY, CDR2 SMNVEV (reference sequence). The PCR was carried out with 60 Vbeta primers and 13 Jbeta primers. Sequencing used immunoSEQ multiplex PCR; TCRdb keeps in-frame clones, though not all of them. The sample consists of about 44,000 clones, about nine tenths of them appearing once. The TCR comes from a woman aged 40 to 49 in good health and CMV-seropositive. The V call is TRBV27, the J call TRBJ2-5, with a possible D match to TRBD1 (6 bases). Sample: PBMCs. DNA of the CDR3: TGTGCCAGCCGACTCGACAGGAAAGAGACCCAGTACTTC. This translates into CASRLDRKETQYF.